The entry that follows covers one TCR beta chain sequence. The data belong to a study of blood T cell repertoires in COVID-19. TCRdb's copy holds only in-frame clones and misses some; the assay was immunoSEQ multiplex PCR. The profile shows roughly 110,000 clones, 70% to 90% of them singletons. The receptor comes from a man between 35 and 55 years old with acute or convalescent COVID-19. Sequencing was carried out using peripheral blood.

CDR3 protein: CASSPHPTNEKLFF. In DNA form, the CDR3 reads TGTGCCAGCAGCCCACACCCAACTAATGAAAAACTGTTTTTT. The chain links TRBV3-1 (or the pseudogene TRBV3-2) to TRBJ1-4; no clear D. Germline V gene lookup returns CDR1 LGHDT and CDR2 YNNKEL (reference sequence). The CDR3 extends over 14 amino acids. V lost 4 bases and J 0 bases, leaving 6 bases between the germline ends.